The 10 T cell receptor beta chains presented below share a single source sample, sequenced in a study of CD8 T cells in ankylosing spondylitis. Study results and limitations: Blood from ankylosing spondylitis patients appeared to carry a characteristic roughly eight-variant TCR beta motif.

TCRdb reprocessed the 5' RACE reads via MiXCR and lists one record per CDR3 protein. The sample lists 500,000 or so distinct CDR3 sequences; approximately 5.3% were seen once. Their specific antigens are unknown. The sample was blood, either unsorted or a sorted T cell fraction (not recorded which). The receptors stem from a male donor with ankylosing spondylitis.

The chain joins TRBV7-9 to TRBJ2-1, with 7 nucleotides matching TRBD2. This CDR3 has 16 amino acids. J lost 9 bases, V lost 1 base, and 12 bases had no gene match. CDR1 SEHNR and CDR2 FQNEAQ come from the germline V gene (reference sequence). CDR3 DNA: TGTGCCAGCAGCTTAGTCGGGGGGTCTATCTCTCGTGAGCAGTTCTTC. Its translation is CASSLVGGSISREQFF.

This clonotype appeared many times. The genes are TRBV30 and TRBJ2-3; 12 bases fit TRBD2. The germline V gene has CDR1 GTSNPN and CDR2 SVGIG (reference sequence). Unmatched junction bases numbered 6, after V lost 0 bases and J lost 2 bases. CDR3 size: 17 residues. The CDR3 region is CAWSVLRTSGVTDTQYF. CDR3 in DNA: TGTGCCTGGAGTGTACTTAGGACTAGCGGGGTCACAGATACGCAGTATTTT.

This clonotype showed up many times. The V and J genes are TRBV6-1 and TRBJ1-5; D remains ambiguous. CDR3 size: 12 residues. V dropped 7 bases and J dropped 6 bases, with 10 bases sitting between them. Germline-derived CDR1 and CDR2 are MNHNS and SASEGT. In nucleotides, the CDR3 is TGTGCCAGCACCCTAGGTGGTCAGCCCCAGCATTTT. Encoded protein: CASTLGGQPQHF.

The sample holds many counts of this clonotype. The V and J genes are TRBV5-1 and TRBJ1-6; D gene uncertain. This CDR3 has 15 amino acids. Germline assignment: CDR1 SGHRS and CDR2 YFSETQ. Trimming pared 4 bases from V and 9 bases from J, leaving 17 bases between. CDR3 coding DNA: TGCGCCAGCAGCGCGGACTTCCGCGAGGTTTCACCCCTCCACTTT. Protein: CASSADFREVSPLHF. The full variable domain, its missing parts supplied by reference TRBV5-1 and TRBJ1-6, is KAGVTQTPRYLIKTRGQQVTLSCSPISGHRSVSWYQQTPGQGLQFLFEYFSETQRNKGNFPGRFSGRQFSNSRSEMNVSTLELGDSALYLCASSADFREVSPLHFGNGTRLTVT.

The rearrangement joins TRBV24-1 to TRBJ1-1; TRBD1 matches 9 bases. V shed 8 bases and J 3 bases; nucleotides not matched to a gene: 6. Looked up from germline, CDR1 is KGHDR and CDR2 is SFDVKD. The CDR3 has 14 residues. The CDR3 bases are TGTGCCACCAAGGGGACAGGGACTGACACTGAAGCTTTCTTT. Translation gives CATKGTGTDTEAFF.

This clonotype was counted at least ten times. The chain couples TRBV12-3 or TRBV12-4 to TRBJ2-3; D remains ambiguous. Trimming removed 2 bases from V and 1 base from J, with 25 bases in between. This CDR3 region has 20 residues. CDR3 DNA sequence: TGTGCCAGCAGTTTAAGGGCAGCGTTCCTCACAGATACAGGCACAGATACGCAGTATTTT. It encodes CASSLRAAFLTDTGTDTQYF.

This clonotype has at least ten counts. V is TRBV20-1 and J is TRBJ2-2; D ambiguous. The V gene lost 0 bases and the J gene lost 5 bases, with 4 bases spanning the gap. Germline loops: CDR1 DFQATT, CDR2 SNEGSKA (reference sequence). This CDR3 is built from 12 residues. The CDR3 nucleotides read TGCAGTGCTAGAGAGGTGACCGGGGAGCTGTTTTTT. It codes for CSAREVTGELFF.

This clonotype showed up many times. The rearrangement joins TRBV4-1 to TRBJ2-1; the match to TRBD1 covers 9 bases. The V segment lost 0 bases and the J segment 12 bases; nucleotides outside the gene matches: 9. Germline CDR1 reads MGHRA; CDR2 reads YSYEKL. The CDR3 covers 15 residues. CDR3 DNA: TGCGCCAGCAGCCAAGATAGACAGGGGGGCCTACGGCAGTTCTTC. Amino acid sequence: CASSQDRQGGLRQFF.

Of note for this clonotype: Just one base apart from a much larger clone, this may be a read error. The chain joins TRBV10-3 to TRBJ2-3; TRBD2 aligns across 13 bases. Per the germline V gene, CDR1 is ENHRY and CDR2 is SYGVKD. V shed 10 bases, J shed 3 bases, and the junction held 7 bases outside the gene matches. The CDR3 is 15 residues long. The CDR3 coding sequence is TGTGCCACCGGACTAGCGGGAGTTCAGACAGATACGCAGTATTTT. Protein sequence: CATGLAGVQTDTQYF.

This clonotype has only a few counts. V gene TRBV4-2 combines with J gene TRBJ2-2; D remains unclear. This CDR3 is built from 15 residues. The V gene lost 6 bases and the J gene lost 6 bases, with 17 bases spanning the gap. Germline V gives CDR1 LGHNA, CDR2 YNFKEQ. The CDR3 region is CASRDGPFSAGELFF. DNA of the CDR3: TGTGCCAGCAGGGACGGCCCTTTTTCGGCCGGGGAGCTGTTTTTT.